The next 9 T cell receptor beta chains were all read from a single sample in a study of cytomegalovirus exposure and HLA in healthy donors (dated by TCRdb to about 2017). The library was made by the immunoSEQ multiplex PCR assay. For the multiplex PCR, a mixture combining 60 forward primers for TCR Vbeta segments and 13 reverse primers for TCR Jbeta segments was used. Sourced from immuneACCESS, this table was stored by TCRdb with only in-frame sequences that have V and J called. A share of the clones is absent; for the studies checked, an unresolved V gene accounts for under half, and the remainder has no known explanation. Counted in this sample were nearly 200,000 clones; 70% to 80% of them appeared once. The ten largest clonotypes hold approximately 2% of the sample. Material: PBMCs. These receptors came from a woman in her 30s in good health and CMV-seropositive.

J is TRBJ2-1 and V is TRBV29-1; D is uncertain. CDR1 is SQVTM, CDR2 ANQGSEA, per germline. This CDR3 region has 13 residues. The DNA for the CDR3 is TGCAGTGCCCCAGCTTTTATAGCCAATGAGCAGTTCTTC. Encoded protein: CSAPAFIANEQFF.

This clone showed up just once. The rearrangement links TRBV2 to TRBJ2-6; D remains unclear. Trimming left V 5 bases short and J 4 bases short, with 15 bases between. This CDR3 has 16 amino acids. Looked up from germline, CDR1 is SNHLY and CDR2 is FYNNEI. CDR3 nucleotide sequence: TGTGCCAGCAGTCAAGGTGGAGTTACCGGGGCCAACGTCCTGACTTTC. Protein sequence: CASSQGGVTGANVLTF.

This chain connects TRBV30 to TRBJ1-1; D perhaps matches TRBD1 (5 bases). CDR1 GTSNPN and CDR2 SVGIG come from the germline V gene (reference sequence). V was shortened by 2 bases and J by 4 bases, with 11 bases between the two germline ends. This CDR3 has 13 amino acids. In DNA form, the CDR3 reads TGTGCCTGGAGTAGCGGGGCGAGCACTGAAGCTTTCTTT. Amino acid sequence: CAWSSGASTEAFF.

This sequence joins TRBV4-3 and TRBJ2-4; D is perhaps TRBD2 (6 bases). The V and J ends lost 1 base and 6 bases respectively, with 16 bases between them. The CDR3 has 16 amino acids. The germline gives CDR1 LGHNA, CDR2 YSLEER. In nucleotides, the CDR3 is TGCGCCAGCAGCCAAGGGACGGGGGAGAAGGGAAACATTCAGTACTTC. Amino acid sequence: CASSQGTGEKGNIQYF.

The gene calls are TRBV7-6 and TRBJ2-7; no firm D call. This CDR3 is built from 14 residues. Trimming took 1 base from V and 1 from J, leaving 8 bases between them. Germline CDR1 reads SGHVS; CDR2 reads FNYEAQ. The CDR3 here is CASSLGLVSYEQYF. The DNA of the CDR3 is TGTGCCAGCAGCTTAGGGCTAGTTTCCTACGAGCAGTACTTC.

The chain joins TRBV19 to TRBJ1-5, with D maybe TRBD1 (6 bases). This CDR3 contains 18 residues. Trimming took off 7 bases at V and 2 bases at J, with 24 bases between the two ends. CDR1 is LNHDA, CDR2 SQIVND, per germline (reference sequence). CDR3 DNA: TGTGCCAGTACCAGCATGCCGGGACAATCAACTGGCAATCAGCCCCAGCATTTT. This sequence encodes CASTSMPGQSTGNQPQHF.

This clone was observed a few times. This chain connects TRBV5-6 to TRBJ2-2; no clear D. The CDR3 runs 12 residues. The V gene lost 1 base and the J gene lost 9 bases, with 7 bases spanning the gap. The germline gives CDR1 SGHDT, CDR2 YYEEEE. Here the CDR3 DNA reads TGTGCCAGCAGCTTGTTGGAGAGGGAGCTGTTTTTT. Its protein product is CASSLLERELFF.

The genes are TRBV2 and TRBJ1-1; D possibly corresponds to TRBD1 (5 bases). This CDR3 region has 14 residues. V was clipped by 2 bases and J by 1 base, with 8 bases between them. CDR1 and CDR2 (germline): SNHLY, FYNNEI. CDR3 coding DNA: TGTGCCAGCAGTGAACAGGGCAAGAACACTGAAGCTTTCTTT. Residues: CASSEQGKNTEAFF.

The rearrangement joins TRBV5-6 to TRBJ1-5, with 9 bases matching TRBD1. V dropped 0 bases and J dropped 7; count of bases not matched to a gene: 11. Germline CDR1 is SGHDT and CDR2 is YYEEEE. This CDR3 region has 17 residues. The CDR3 DNA follows: TGTGCCAGCAGCTTGGGGACAGGGGATCCGCGGGGGCAGCCCCAGCATTTT. This gives the protein CASSLGTGDPRGQPQHF.